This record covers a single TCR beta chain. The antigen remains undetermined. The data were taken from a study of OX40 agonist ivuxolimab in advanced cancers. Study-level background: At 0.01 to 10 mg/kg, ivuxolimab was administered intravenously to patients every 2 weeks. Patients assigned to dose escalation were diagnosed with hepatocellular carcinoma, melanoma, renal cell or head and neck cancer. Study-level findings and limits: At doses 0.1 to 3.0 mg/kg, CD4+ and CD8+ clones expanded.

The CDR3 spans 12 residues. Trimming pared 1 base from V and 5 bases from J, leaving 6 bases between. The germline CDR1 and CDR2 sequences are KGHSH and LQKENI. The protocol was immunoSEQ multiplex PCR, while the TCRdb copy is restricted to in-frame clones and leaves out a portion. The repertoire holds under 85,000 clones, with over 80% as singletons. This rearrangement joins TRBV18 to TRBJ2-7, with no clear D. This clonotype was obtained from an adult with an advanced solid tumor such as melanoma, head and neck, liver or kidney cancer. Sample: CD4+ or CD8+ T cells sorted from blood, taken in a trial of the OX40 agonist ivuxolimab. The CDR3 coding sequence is TGTGCCAGCTCACCACTTGGCCACGAGCAGTACTTC. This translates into CASSPLGHEQYF.